This TCR beta chain emerged from a study of T-cell memory formation after mild COVID-19. Looking at the study overall: Clustering of TCRs was largely donor specific.

TCR alpha and TCR beta cDNA libraries with sample barcodes and UMIs came from 5'RACE using constant-segment primers. MiXCR, run by TCRdb on the 5' RACE reads, gives a single entry per CDR3 protein. The sample carries under 400,000 distinct CDR3 sequences, more than 20% recorded once. Germline CDR1 and CDR2: LGHNA and YNFKEQ. Losses at the gene ends were 4 bases for V and 6 bases for J; bases not matched to a gene: 6. This CDR3 is 14 amino acids long. Overall study results and limits: Later expanders leaned toward CD4+, whereas clones contracting from day 15 to 85 were balanced CD4/CD8.

This clonotype turned up a few times. Its antigen is not known. The TCR was taken from an adult woman who had mild COVID-19 (a few samples of this study predate the infection). Cell type and time point are not known. The chain couples TRBV4-2 to TRBJ1-5, with 7 bases aligning to TRBD1. The sample consisted of PBMCs or a T cell subset sorted from them (not recorded which). DNA of the CDR3: TGTGCCAGCAGCCGCGACAGGGCTAGTCAGCCCCAGCATTTT. Translation: CASSRDRASQPQHF.